This T cell receptor (beta chain) stems from a study of blood T cells in healthy people across ages. Germline V gives CDR1 LGHNA, CDR2 YSLEER. Trimming at V came to 1 base and at J to 8 bases, leaving 8 bases not matched to a gene. The CDR3 totals 15 residues. Next came a second PCR, run for roughly 7 to 12 cycles, which used a sample-barcoded 5' primer along with a J-beta primer mix. TCRdb re-called the 5' RACE reads with MiXCR, one entry per CDR3 protein. Among 1.5 million to 2 million distinct CDR3 sequences listed, about 50% were seen once. The sequence was collected from a woman aged 35 to 49 in good health. Sequenced sample: blood. V is TRBV4-3 and J is TRBJ1-2, with 9 positions matching TRBD1. CDR3 sequence reads: CASSQGGQGVRGYTF. The CDR3 DNA is TGCGCCAGCAGCCAAGGGGGACAGGGAGTCCGGGGCTACACCTTC.